The entry below describes one TCR beta chain. The sample belongs to a study of long-term antiretroviral therapy in people with HIV. This CDR3 contains 14 residues. The trim removed 2 bases at V and 3 bases at J, leaving 0 bases unmatched. Germline lookup yields CDR1 SGHRS and CDR2 YFSETQ. Run at survey level, the immunoSEQ assay was version v3.0. Produced via immunoSEQ multiplex PCR; TCRdb's table is partial and in-frame only. This repertoire shows some 22,000 clones, over 80% found once; its top ten account for 12%. The chain combines TRBV5-1 with TRBJ2-3, with 10 bases fitting TRBD2. Sequences were derived from unsorted PBMCs, sampled 1.6 years after starting antiretroviral therapy. The sequence was obtained from a man aged 40-50 years with HIV. CDR3 DNA sequence: TGCGCCAGCAGCTTTAGCGGGGGGACAGATACGCAGTATTTT. It is translated as CASSFSGGTDTQYF.